This is a list of T cell receptor beta chains from one sample in a study of T cells in Graves' hyperthyroidism and ophthalmopathy. Each CDR3 protein gets one entry after TCRdb re-called the multiplex PCR reads with MiXCR. Of roughly 200,000 distinct CDR3 sequences listed, around 17% were seen once; the top ten hold around two fifths. Input material: blood. These receptors all come from a man aged 40-49 years with Graves' hyperthyroidism. The CDR3 runs from the conserved cysteine through the conserved F or W. D genes are given only for firm matches. Expanded clones get a size class; other rows say once, few or many, or leave the size out.

many,TRBV27,TRBD1,TRBJ1-6,CASHRQGGISPLHF,TGTGCCAGCCATAGACAGGGGGGGATTTCACCCCTCCACTTT
many,TRBV7-8,.,TRBJ1-1,CASSLEGEAFF,TGTGCCAGCAGCTTAGAAGGGGAAGCTTTCTTT
many,TRBV2,.,TRBJ1-3,CAGSDVVGIGNTIYF,TGTGCCGGCAGTGATGTGGTAGGGATAGGAAACACCATATATTTT
.,TRBV2,.,TRBJ2-7,CASSDSRSVLEQYF,TGTGCCAGCAGTGACTCGAGGTCGGTTCTGGAGCAGTACTTC
few,TRBV24-1,.,TRBJ2-3,CATSDSKASGPDTQYF,TGTGCCACCAGTGACTCTAAAGCATCTGGTCCAGATACGCAGTATTTT
many,TRBV20-1,.,TRBJ1-5,CSARVSTRTSNQPQHF,TGCAGTGCTAGAGTTTCTACACGGACAAGCAATCAGCCCCAGCATTTT
many,TRBV9,.,TRBJ2-2,CASGSTGELFF,TGTGCCAGCGGAAGCACCGGGGAGCTGTTTTTT
few,TRBV4-3,.,TRBJ2-3,CASSQDLRGGQHNALNTQYF,TGCGCCAGCAGCCAAGATCTGAGGGGGGGCCAGCACAACGCACTCAATACGCAGTATTTT
many,TRBV12-3/TRBV12-4,TRBD1,TRBJ2-7,CASSFGTGSDEQYF,TGTGCCAGCAGTTTTGGGACAGGGAGCGACGAGCAGTACTTC
.,TRBV6-6,.,TRBJ2-2,CASSYSPGVATGELFF,TGTGCCAGCAGTTACTCCCCGGGAGTCGCTACCGGGGAGCTGTTTTTT
few,TRBV25-1,.,TRBJ2-7,CAVEVSYEQYF,TGTGCCGTGGAGGTCTCCTACGAGCAGTACTTC
many,TRBV5-1,TRBD1,TRBJ1-1,CASSGGDRVMTEAFF,TGCGCCAGCAGCGGGGGGGACAGGGTAATGACTGAAGCTTTCTTT
many,TRBV2,TRBD1,TRBJ2-7,CASSGYRGRGEQYF,TGTGCCAGCAGTGGGTACAGGGGTCGGGGAGAGCAGTACTTC
many,TRBV5-1,.,TRBJ2-1,CASSHDSPYNEQFF,TGCGCCAGCAGCCATGACAGCCCCTACAATGAGCAGTTCTTC
many,TRBV3-1,TRBD2,TRBJ2-1,CASSRGLAGGDEQFF,TGTGCCAGCAGCCGAGGACTAGCGGGGGGCGATGAGCAGTTCTTC
.,TRBV6-1,.,TRBJ2-5,CASSEGPATQYF,TGTGCCAGCAGTGAAGGCCCGGCGACCCAGTACTTC
many,TRBV6-1,.,TRBJ1-1,CASNRRENTEAFF,TGTGCCAGCAACCGACGAGAGAACACTGAAGCTTTCTTT
many,TRBV7-9,.,TRBJ2-1,CASSFRGNNEQFF,TGTGCCAGCAGCTTCCGGGGGAACAATGAGCAGTTCTTC
many,TRBV20-1,.,TRBJ2-3,CSATSGDTITDTQYF,TGCAGTGCTACCTCGGGGGACACAATCACAGATACGCAGTATTTT
many,TRBV18,.,TRBJ2-5,CASSPGSRGVMETQYF,TGTGCCAGCTCACCCGGTTCTAGGGGGGTCATGGAGACCCAGTACTTC
.,TRBV19,TRBD1,TRBJ2-7,CASSITGDEQYF,TGTGCCAGTAGCATCACAGGGGACGAGCAGTACTTC
few,TRBV4-3,.,TRBJ2-7,CASSQDLRGSEQYF,TGCGCCAGCAGCCAAGATCTTAGGGGAAGCGAGCAGTACTTC
many,TRBV28,.,TRBJ1-1,CASSSTMGNTEAFF,TGTGCCAGCAGTAGTACAATGGGGAACACTGAAGCTTTCTTT
many,TRBV28,.,TRBJ1-4,CASSGTPEKLFF,TGTGCCAGCAGTGGCACGCCCGAAAAACTGTTTTTT
many,TRBV15,.,TRBJ1-1,CATSSARAMNTEAFF,TGTGCCACCAGCAGTGCCCGGGCTATGAACACTGAAGCTTTCTTT
many,TRBV30,.,TRBJ1-1,CACPALRQSTEAFF,TGTGCCTGCCCTGCCCTAAGGCAGAGCACTGAAGCTTTCTTT
many,TRBV20-1,.,TRBJ2-7,CSARISAGGSLYF,TGCAGTGCTAGAATCTCTGCCGGGGGCTCTCTGTACTTC
many,TRBV5-8,TRBD2,TRBJ2-6,CASSQGLAGVQFGANVLTF,TGTGCCAGCAGCCAGGGACTAGCGGGGGTTCAGTTCGGGGCCAACGTCCTGACTTTC
few,TRBV7-3,TRBD2,TRBJ2-1,CASSRLAGVDEQFF,TGTGCCAGCAGCCGACTAGCGGGGGTGGATGAGCAGTTCTTC
many,TRBV20-1,TRBD1,TRBJ1-6,CSASGQGDSPLHF,TGCAGTGCTTCCGGACAGGGCGATTCACCCCTCCACTTT
many,TRBV28,TRBD1,TRBJ2-7,CASSLLGTGLTYEQYF,TGTGCCAGCAGTTTATTAGGGACAGGGTTAACCTACGAGCAGTACTTC
few,TRBV27,.,TRBJ1-6,CASSPYMNSPLHF,TGTGCCAGCAGTCCCTACATGAATTCACCCCTCCACTTT
few,TRBV19,.,TRBJ2-1,CASSILDYNEQFF,TGTGCCAGTAGTATACTCGACTACAATGAGCAGTTCTTC
many,TRBV9,.,TRBJ1-1,CASSVSSRGDTEAFF,TGTGCCAGCAGCGTATCAAGCAGAGGGGACACTGAAGCTTTCTTT
few,TRBV11-3,TRBD2,TRBJ2-1,CASSIGLAGAMNEQFF,TGTGCCAGCAGCATCGGACTAGCGGGGGCGATGAATGAGCAGTTCTTC
few,TRBV20-1,.,TRBJ2-3,CSARVGTVTDTQYF,TGCAGTGCTAGAGTAGGGACTGTCACAGATACGCAGTATTTT
.,TRBV19,.,TRBJ2-7,CASSPGMPDYEQYF,TGTGCCAGTAGTCCCGGGATGCCGGACTACGAGCAGTACTTC
many,TRBV7-9,.,TRBJ2-7,CASSLIQGGYEQYF,TGTGCCAGCAGCTTAATACAAGGGGGGTACGAGCAGTACTTC
.,TRBV7-2,.,TRBJ1-4,CASSLVVRNEKLFF,TGTGCCAGCAGCTTAGTAGTCAGGAATGAAAAACTGTTTTTT
.,TRBV6-1,.,TRBJ1-5,CASSELWGNQPQHF,TGTGCCAGCAGTGAATTATGGGGCAATCAGCCCCAGCATTTT
many,TRBV12-3/TRBV12-4,.,TRBJ2-3,CASSLTGGAGDTQYF,TGTGCCAGCAGTTTAACGGGCGGGGCTGGAGATACGCAGTATTTT
.,TRBV7-9,.,TRBJ1-4,CASSLARVANEKLFF,TGTGCCAGCAGCTTAGCACGAGTTGCTAATGAAAAACTGTTTTTT
.,TRBV4-2,.,TRBJ1-2,CASSPRQNNYGYTF,TGTGCCAGCAGCCCGCGACAGAATAACTATGGCTACACCTTC
.,TRBV29-1,TRBD1,TRBJ1-1,CSVAPKGARTEAFF,TGCAGCGTGGCCCCTAAGGGGGCGAGAACTGAAGCTTTCTTT
many,TRBV30,.,TRBJ2-2,CAWSVFTPNTGELFF,TGTGCCTGGAGTGTTTTCACACCGAACACCGGGGAGCTGTTTTTT
few,TRBV4-3,TRBD2,TRBJ2-3,CASSQSSGGSTDTQYF,TGCGCCAGCAGCCAATCTAGCGGGGGGAGCACAGATACGCAGTATTTT
.,TRBV12-3/TRBV12-4,TRBD1,TRBJ1-1,CASTTGVKAFF,TGTGCCAGCACCACAGGGGTTAAGGCTTTCTTT
many,TRBV5-8,TRBD1,TRBJ1-4,CASSLGTGDFTNEKLFF,TGTGCCAGCAGCTTGGGAACAGGGGACTTTACTAATGAAAAACTGTTTTTT
many,TRBV7-9,.,TRBJ1-3,CASSLDRGNTIYF,TGTGCCAGCAGCTTAGACCGAGGAAACACCATATATTTT
.,TRBV7-3,.,TRBJ2-3,CASSLSGKDTQYF,TGTGCCAGCAGCTTATCAGGGAAGGATACGCAGTATTTT
many,TRBV7-2,.,TRBJ2-1,CASSLALRADRKFF,TGTGCCAGCAGCTTAGCGTTGCGGGCGGATCGGAAGTTCTTC
many,TRBV24-1,.,TRBJ2-3,CATSDRDTDTQYF,TGTGCCACCAGTGACAGGGACACAGATACGCAGTATTTT
medium-sized,TRBV19,TRBD1,TRBJ1-5,CASSIEDRGISNQPQHF,TGTGCCAGTAGTATAGAGGACAGGGGGATTAGCAATCAGCCCCAGCATTTT
many,TRBV20-1,TRBD1,TRBJ2-1,CSAREWTGGPNEQFF,TGCAGTGCTAGAGAATGGACAGGGGGCCCTAATGAGCAGTTCTTC
few,TRBV28,.,TRBJ2-1,CASSFNLGGWDEQFF,TGTGCCAGCAGTTTTAATCTTGGGGGTTGGGATGAGCAGTTCTTC